The clone carrying this T cell receptor beta chain was recorded many times. Its antigen is unidentified. V was pared by 6 bases and J by 5 bases, with 17 bases between. Germline assignment: CDR1 DFQATT and CDR2 SNEGSKA (reference sequence). CDR3 size: 13 residues. The data stem from a study of early T cells in non-severe SARS-CoV-2 infection. On the study more broadly: It was bulk RNA from unsorted whole blood that was sequenced, and the chains were unpaired.

Study-wide results and caveats: Private and CD4 specificities were missed by VDJdb matching, skewed to anti-spike CD8.

Separate cDNA molecules each had unique molecular identifiers attached to them. TCRdb used MiXCR to reprocess the 5' RACE reads, holding one entry per CDR3 protein. The data show 30,000 to 35,000 distinct CDR3 sequences, with roughly 5.1% seen just once and around 10% held by the top ten. The source is an adult who was a healthcare worker with PCR-confirmed SARS-CoV-2 infection or an uninfected control (not recorded which). Source material: whole blood. The chain joins TRBV20-1 to TRBJ2-7, with D perhaps given as TRBD1 or TRBD2 (5 bases each). CDR3 sequence: CSAGVQGRDEQYF. Here the CDR3 DNA reads TGCAGTGCAGGGGTGCAGGGACGGGACGAGCAGTACTTC.